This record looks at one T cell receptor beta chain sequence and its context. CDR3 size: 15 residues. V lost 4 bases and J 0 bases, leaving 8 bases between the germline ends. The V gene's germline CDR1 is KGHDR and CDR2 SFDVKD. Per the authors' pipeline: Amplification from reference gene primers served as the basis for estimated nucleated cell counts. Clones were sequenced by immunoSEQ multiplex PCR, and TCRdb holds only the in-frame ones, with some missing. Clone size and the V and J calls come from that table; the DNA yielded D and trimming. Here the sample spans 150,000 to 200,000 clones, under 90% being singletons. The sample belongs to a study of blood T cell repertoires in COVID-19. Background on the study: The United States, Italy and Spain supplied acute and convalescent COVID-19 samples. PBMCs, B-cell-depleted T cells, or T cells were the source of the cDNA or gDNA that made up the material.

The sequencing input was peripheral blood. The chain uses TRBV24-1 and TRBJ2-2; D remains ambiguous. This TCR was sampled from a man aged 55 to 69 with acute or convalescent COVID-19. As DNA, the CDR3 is TGTGCCACCAGTGAGGGCACCGCGAACACCGGGGAGCTGTTTTTT. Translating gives CATSEGTANTGELFF.